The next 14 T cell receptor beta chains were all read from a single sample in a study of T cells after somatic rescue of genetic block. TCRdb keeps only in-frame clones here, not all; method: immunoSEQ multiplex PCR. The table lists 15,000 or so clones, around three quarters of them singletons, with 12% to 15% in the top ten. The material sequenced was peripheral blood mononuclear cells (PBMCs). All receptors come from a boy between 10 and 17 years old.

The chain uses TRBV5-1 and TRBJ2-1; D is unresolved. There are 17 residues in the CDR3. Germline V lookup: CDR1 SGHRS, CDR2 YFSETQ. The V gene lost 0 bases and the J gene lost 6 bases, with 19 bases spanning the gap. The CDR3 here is CASSLALLGLIPNEQFF. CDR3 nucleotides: TGCGCCAGCAGCTTGGCACTCCTTGGCCTAATTCCCAATGAGCAGTTCTTC.

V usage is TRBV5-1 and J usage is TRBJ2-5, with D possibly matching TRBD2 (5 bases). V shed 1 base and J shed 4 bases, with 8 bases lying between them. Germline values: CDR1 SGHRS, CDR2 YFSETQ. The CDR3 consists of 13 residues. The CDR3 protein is CASSLTRGETQYF. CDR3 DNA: TGCGCCAGCAGCTTGACTCGGGGAGAGACCCAGTACTTC.

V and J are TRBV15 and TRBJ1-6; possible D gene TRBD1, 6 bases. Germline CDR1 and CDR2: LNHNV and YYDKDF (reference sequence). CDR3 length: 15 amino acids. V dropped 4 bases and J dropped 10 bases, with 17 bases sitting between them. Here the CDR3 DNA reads TGTGCCACCAGCAATAGTAGAGGGGGTCGGTCACCCCTCCACTTT. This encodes CATSNSRGGRSPLHF.

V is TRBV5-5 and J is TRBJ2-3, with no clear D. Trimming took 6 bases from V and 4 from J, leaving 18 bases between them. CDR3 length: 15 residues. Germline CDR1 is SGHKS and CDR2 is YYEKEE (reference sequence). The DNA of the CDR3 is TGTGCCAGCACCGTCCCGGGCTCTGGACCAGATACGCAGTATTTT. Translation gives CASTVPGSGPDTQYF.

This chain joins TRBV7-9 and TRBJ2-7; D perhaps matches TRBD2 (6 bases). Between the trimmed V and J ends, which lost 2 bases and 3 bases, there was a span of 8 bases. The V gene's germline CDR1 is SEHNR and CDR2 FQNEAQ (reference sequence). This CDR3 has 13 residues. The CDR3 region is CASSLPGVYEQYF. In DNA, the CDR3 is TGTGCCAGCAGCTTACCGGGGGTCTACGAGCAGTACTTC. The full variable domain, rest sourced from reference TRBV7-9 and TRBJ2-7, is DTGVSQNPRHKITKRGQNVTFRCDPISEHNRLYWYRQTLGQGPEFLTYFQNEAQLEKSRLLSDRFSAERPKGSFSTLEIQRTEQGDSAMYLCASSLPGVYEQYFGPGTRLTVT.

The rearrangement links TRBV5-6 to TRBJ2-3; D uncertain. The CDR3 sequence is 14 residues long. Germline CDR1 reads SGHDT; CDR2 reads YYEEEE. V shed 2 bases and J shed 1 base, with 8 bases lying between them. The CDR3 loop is CASSFNPGTDTQYF. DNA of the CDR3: TGTGCCAGCAGCTTCAACCCGGGCACAGATACGCAGTATTTT.

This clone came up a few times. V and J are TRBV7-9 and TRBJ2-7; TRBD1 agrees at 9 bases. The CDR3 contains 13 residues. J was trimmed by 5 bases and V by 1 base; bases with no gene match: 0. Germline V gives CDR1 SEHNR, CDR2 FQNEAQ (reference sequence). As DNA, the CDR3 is TGTGCCAGCAGCTTAGGACAGGGGGACGAGCAGTACTTC. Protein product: CASSLGQGDEQYF.

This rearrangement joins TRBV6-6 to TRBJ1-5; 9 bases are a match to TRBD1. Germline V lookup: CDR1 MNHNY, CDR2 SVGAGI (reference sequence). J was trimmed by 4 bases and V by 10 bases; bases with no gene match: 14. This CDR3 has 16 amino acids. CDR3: CATTSGTGRENQPQHF. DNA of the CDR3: TGTGCCACTACGTCCGGGACAGGGAGGGAGAATCAGCCCCAGCATTTT.

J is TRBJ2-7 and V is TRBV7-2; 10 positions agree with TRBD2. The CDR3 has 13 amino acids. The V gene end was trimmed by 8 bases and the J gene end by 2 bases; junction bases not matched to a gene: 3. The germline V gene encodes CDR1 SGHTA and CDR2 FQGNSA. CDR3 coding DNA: TGTGCCAGCGGGACTAGCGTTCCCTACGAGCAGTACTTC. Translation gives CASGTSVPYEQYF.

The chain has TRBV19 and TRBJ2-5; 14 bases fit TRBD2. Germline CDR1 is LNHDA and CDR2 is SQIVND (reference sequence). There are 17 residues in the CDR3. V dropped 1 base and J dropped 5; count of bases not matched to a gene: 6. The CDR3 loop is CASSIGTSGGFGETQYF. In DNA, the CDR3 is TGTGCCAGTAGTATAGGGACTAGCGGGGGGTTTGGCGAGACCCAGTACTTC.

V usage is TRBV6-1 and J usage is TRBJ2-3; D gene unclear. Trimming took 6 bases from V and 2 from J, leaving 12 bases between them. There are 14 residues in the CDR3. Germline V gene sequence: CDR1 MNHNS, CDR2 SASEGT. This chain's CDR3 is CASSLGGSTDTQYF. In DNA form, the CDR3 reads TGTGCCAGCAGCCTCGGCGGATCCACAGATACGCAGTATTTT.

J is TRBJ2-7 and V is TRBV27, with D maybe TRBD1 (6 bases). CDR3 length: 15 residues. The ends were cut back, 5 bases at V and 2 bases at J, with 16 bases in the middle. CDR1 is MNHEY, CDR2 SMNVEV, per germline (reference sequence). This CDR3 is CASSPYRATPYEQYF. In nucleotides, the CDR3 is TGTGCCAGCAGTCCCTACAGGGCCACCCCCTACGAGCAGTACTTC.

The CDR3 here is CASSPIGEANYGYTF. CDR3 sequence (DNA): TGTGCCAGCTCACCAATAGGGGAAGCTAACTATGGCTACACCTTC. The V gene is TRBV18, the J gene TRBJ1-2, with D perhaps TRBD1 (5 bases). Germline V gives CDR1 KGHSH, CDR2 LQKENI. Trimming shortened V by 2 bases and J by 0 bases, and 10 bases separated the two germline ends. The CDR3 has 15 residues.

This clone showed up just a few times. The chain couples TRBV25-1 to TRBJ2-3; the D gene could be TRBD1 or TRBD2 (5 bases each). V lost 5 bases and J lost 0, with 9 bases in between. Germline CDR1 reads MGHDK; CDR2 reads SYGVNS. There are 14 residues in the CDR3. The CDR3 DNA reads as TGTGCCAGCAGTCTGGGACCGAGCACAGATACGCAGTATTTT. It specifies CASSLGPSTDTQYF.